Presented here are 27 T cell receptor beta chains from one specimen sequenced in a study of CD8+CD57+ T cells in acquired aplastic anemia. Sequenced patients had shown CD8+CD57+ cell expansion by flow cytometry. The use of genomic DNA as template underpinned the TCR beta VDJ and CDR3 profiling. MiXCR, run by TCRdb on the reads, gives a single entry per CDR3 protein. This sample has approximately 260,000 distinct CDR3 sequences, with 82% found just once. Material for sequencing was sorted CD4+, CD8+, or CD8+CD57+ T cells (not recorded which) from PBMCs. These TCRs come from a human donor with aplastic anemia.

The chain has TRBV7-9 and TRBJ2-7; 7 bases agree with TRBD1. Per the germline V gene, CDR1 is SEHNR and CDR2 is FQNEAQ (reference sequence). The CDR3 is 18 amino acids. V was clipped by 3 bases and J by 1 base; unmatched bases: 15. The CDR3 here is CASSFHSDGTAHSYEQYV. The CDR3 region has the DNA TGTGCCAGCAGCTTTCATTCAGACGGGACAGCGCATTCCTACGAGCAGTACGTC.

This clonotype has a handful of counts. The chain joins TRBV10-3 to TRBJ2-7; D is ambiguous. V lost 0 bases, J lost 6 bases, and 15 bases lay in between. Germline CDR1 is ENHRY and CDR2 is SYGVKD. CDR3 length: 15 amino acids. The CDR3 is CAISESFKVVSEQYF. CDR3 sequence (DNA): TGTGCCATCAGTGAGTCCTTTAAGGTTGTAAGCGAGCAGTACTTC.

For this clonotype: A read error is likely, as this CDR3 ends without the conserved phenylalanine or tryptophan. The limits of the CDR3 on the DNA are not certain, so only TCRdb's listed CDR3 is given. The V and J genes are TRBV2 and TRBJ2-3. Germline assignment: CDR1 SNHLY and CDR2 FYNNEI. Termini included, the CDR3 measures 12 amino acids. The CDR3 loop is CASSVVKTETQY.

The rearrangement links TRBV5-1 to TRBJ1-2; D perhaps matches TRBD1 (5 bases). This CDR3 is 15 amino acids long. Germline-derived CDR1 and CDR2 are SGHRS and YFSETQ. The ends were cut back, 0 bases at V and 3 bases at J, with 12 bases in the middle. The CDR3 sequence: CASSLVSGSDYGYTF. The CDR3 DNA reads as TGCGCCAGCAGCTTGGTTTCAGGGTCAGACTATGGCTACACCTTC. Looking up the rest from reference TRBV5-1 and TRBJ1-2 gives the full variable domain: KAGVTQTPRYLIKTRGQQVTLSCSPISGHRSVSWYQQTPGQGLQFLFEYFSETQRNKGNFPGRFSGRQFSNSRSEMNVSTLELGDSALYLCASSLVSGSDYGYTFGSGTRLTVV.

Worth noting for this clonotype: The junction does not match germline at one end; this may be a read error. The chain is built from TRBV2 and TRBJ2-2; 7 bases fit TRBD1. Germline CDR1 SNHLY, CDR2 FYNNEI. This CDR3 has 13 amino acids. The CDR3, as DNA: TGTGCCAGCGTGGAAGGGGACACAGGGGCGCTGTTTTTT. Its protein is CASVEGDTGALFF. Drawing the rest from reference TRBV2 and TRBJ2-2, the complete variable domain is EPEVTQTPSHQVTQMGQEVILRCVPISNHLYFYWYRQILGQKVEFLVSFYNNEISEKSEIFDDQFSVERPDGSNFTLKIRSTKLEDSAMYFCASVEGDTGALFFGEGSRLTVL.

This clonotype has a handful of counts. The V and J genes are TRBV10-1 and TRBJ2-7; 11 bases map to TRBD2. The CDR3 is 14 residues long. Germline V gene lookup returns CDR1 WNHNN and CDR2 SYGVQD (reference sequence). V was pared by 6 bases and J by 2 bases, with 3 bases of the junction left unmatched. For the CDR3, the DNA is TGCGCCAGCAGCCGACTAGCGGGACCCTACGAGCAGTACTTC. This encodes CASSRLAGPYEQYF.

This clonotype has more than one count but fewer than ten. This may be a read error, as it is one base from a much larger clone. The chain is built from TRBV9 and TRBJ2-6; D call uncertain. Germline V gene data show CDR1 as SGDLS and CDR2 as YYNGEE. The CDR3 consists of 16 residues. V lost 0 bases, J lost 13 bases, and 20 bases lay in between. CDR3 sequence: CASSVGSDTRYFVLTF. The CDR3 region has the DNA TGTGCCAGCAGCGTAGGGTCAGATACGCGGTATTTTGTCCTGACTTTC. Combining the CDR3 with reference TRBV9 and TRBJ2-6 gives the whole variable domain DSGVTQTPKHLITATGQRVTLRCSPRSGDLSVYWYQQSLDQGLQFLIQYYNGEERAKGNILERFSAQQFPDLHSELNLSSLELGDSALYFCASSVGSDTRYFVLTFGAGSRLTVL.

For this clonotype: Likely a read error: the CDR3 ends without its conserved phenylalanine or tryptophan. Because the CDR3's place on the DNA is in doubt, the DNA is left out and the CDR3 is given as listed by TCRdb. The gene calls are TRBV7-9 and TRBJ2-3; the D call TRBD2 from the table was never checked on the DNA. In germline, CDR1 is SEHNR, CDR2 FQNEAQ (reference sequence). With termini counted, the CDR3 has 14 amino acids. The CDR3: CASSAAGGTQYFGS.

The chain employs TRBV7-3 and TRBJ2-3; 10 nucleotides align to TRBD2. The CDR3 loop spans 14 amino acids. V was clipped by 7 bases and J by 12 bases; unmatched bases: 13. Germline V lookup: CDR1 SGHTA, CDR2 FQGTGA. CDR3 bases: TGTGCCAGCACATTAGCGGGAGGTCCCGTTGAACAGTATTTT. The encoded protein is CASTLAGGPVEQYF.

The chain couples TRBV2 to TRBJ1-1; D perhaps matches TRBD1 (5 bases). Germline V lookup: CDR1 SNHLY, CDR2 FYNNEI. The CDR3 sequence is 11 residues long. Deletions cut 9 bases from V and 5 bases from J, with 10 bases between. For the CDR3, the DNA is TGTGCCAGTGACAGCATAACTGAAGCTTTCTTT. It translates to CASDSITEAFF.

This clonotype turned up a few times. J is TRBJ2-5 and V is TRBV4-1, with D possibly TRBD2 on 7 matching bases. Trimming pared 11 bases from V and 5 bases from J, leaving 15 bases between. Germline assignment: CDR1 MGHRA and CDR2 YSYEKL. This CDR3 contains 12 residues. For the CDR3, the DNA is TGCGCCGTCATTGGGGGGGCGGAGACCCAGTACTTC. Amino acids: CAVIGGAETQYF.

Turning to this clonotype: A junction end diverges from the germline sequence, so it may reflect a read error. The chain employs TRBV9 and TRBJ2-3; D is unclear. Germline loops: CDR1 SGDLS, CDR2 YYNGEE. This CDR3 has 14 amino acids. DNA for the CDR3: TGTGCCAGCGGCGTAGCTGGGAACAATGATACGCACTATTTT. This sequence encodes CASGVAGNNDTHYF.

This chain joins TRBV7-2 and TRBJ1-1; D uncertain. Germline CDR1 SGHTA, CDR2 FQGNSA. Trimming shortened V by 1 base and J by 2 bases, and 11 bases separated the two germline ends. This CDR3 contains 15 residues. The CDR3 here is CASSLGHPSNTEAFF. The CDR3 DNA sequence: TGTGCCAGCAGCTTAGGCCACCCATCCAACACTGAAGCTTTCTTT. Using reference TRBV7-2 and TRBJ1-1 for the parts outside the CDR3, the full variable domain is GAGVSQSPSNKVTEKGKDVELRCDPISGHTALYWYRQSLGQGLEFLIYFQGNSAPDKSGLPSDRFSAERTGGSVSTLTIQRTQQEDSAVYLCASSLGHPSNTEAFFGQGTRLTVV.

V is TRBV7-3 and J is TRBJ2-7, with D maybe TRBD1 (6 bases). This CDR3 region has 16 residues. V lost 10 bases to trimming and J lost 0 bases, with 22 bases between them. The germline V gene has CDR1 SGHTA and CDR2 FQGTGA. This CDR3 is CAISKSNRASSYEQYF. Written as DNA, the CDR3 is TGTGCCATCAGTAAGTCGAACAGGGCGTCCTCCTACGAGCAGTACTTC. The entire variable domain, with the rest obtained from reference TRBV7-3 and TRBJ2-7, is as follows: GAGVSQTPSNKVTEKGKYVELRCDPISGHTALYWYRQSLGQGPEFLIYFQGTGAADDSGLPNDRFFAVRPEGSVSTLKIQRTERGDSAVYLCAISKSNRASSYEQYFGPGTRLTVT.

This clonotype was detected only once. This CDR3 fails to terminate in the conserved phenylalanine or tryptophan, so it likely reflects a read error. It is unclear where the CDR3 begins or ends on the DNA, so no DNA is shown, and the CDR3 is as TCRdb lists it. The chain recombines TRBV7-8 with TRBJ2-3; whether TRBD2, the table's D call, matches the DNA was not checked. The length of the CDR3 is 13 amino acids, counting both ends. Germline CDR1 and CDR2: SGHVS and FQNEAQ. The CDR3 loop is CASSLGSGRTDTL.

Points on this clonotype: Because the CDR3's place on the DNA is in doubt, the DNA is left out and the CDR3 is given as listed by TCRdb. The chain joins TRBV9 to TRBJ2-4; the table's D call of TRBD1 was not tested on the DNA. 23 amino acids form the CDR3, both terminal residues included. Germline V lookup: CDR1 SGDLS, CDR2 YYNGEE. The CDR3 region is CASSVGVSRNQPQHFGDGNIQYF.

This clonotype was recorded only once. J is TRBJ2-3 and V is TRBV9; D tentatively fits TRBD1 or TRBD2 (5 bases each). V lost 5 bases, J lost 13 bases, and 20 bases lay in between. The CDR3 totals 13 residues. Germline values: CDR1 SGDLS, CDR2 YYNGEE. The DNA for the CDR3 is TGTGCCAGCAGGGACGGGGCTACCGGAACGAAGTATTTT. Its translation is CASRDGATGTKYF.

Turning to this clonotype: At one end, the junction sequence differs from germline, possibly due to a read error. CDR3 residues: CATSTFSGIATHFF. The CDR3 nucleotides read TGCGCCACCAGCACCTTCAGCGGAATCGCGACCCATTTCTTT. The gene calls are TRBV15 and TRBJ1-1; D not certain. The germline gives CDR1 LNHNV, CDR2 YYDKDF (reference sequence). The CDR3 is made up of 14 amino acids.

This clonotype occurred once. The V and J genes are TRBV7-8 and TRBJ2-6; D might be TRBD2 (6 bases). CDR1 is SGHVS, CDR2 FQNEAQ, per germline. V gave up 4 bases and J gave up 14 bases, with 24 bases separating them. The CDR3 is made up of 16 amino acids. CDR3 nucleotide sequence: TGTGCCAGCAGCTCCGGGGGTACGGGTGGGGAGAACTTCCTGACTTTC. Its translation: CASSSGGTGGENFLTF.

The sample holds one count of this clonotype. J is TRBJ1-1 and V is TRBV7-8, with D uncertain. CDR1 SGHVS and CDR2 FQNEAQ come from the germline V gene. This CDR3 is 15 amino acids long. V lost 1 base to trimming and J lost 14 bases, with 23 bases between them. The CDR3 region is CASSLDVTRATETFF. In nucleotides, the CDR3 is TGTGCCAGCAGCTTAGATGTGACACGAGCTACAGAGACCTTCTTT.

A note on this clonotype: The CDR3 end shows no conserved phenylalanine or tryptophan, and so a read error is likely. Because the CDR3's place on the DNA is in doubt, the DNA is left out and the CDR3 is given as listed by TCRdb. V usage is TRBV2 and J usage is TRBJ2-1; whether TRBD1, the table's D call, matches the DNA was not checked. Germline lookup yields CDR1 SNHLY and CDR2 FYNNEI. From its first to its last residue, the CDR3 has 16 amino acids. CDR3 loop: CASSDGGIHGQFYGPG.

This clonotype appeared many times. The J gene is TRBJ2-3, the V gene TRBV2; tentatively, D is TRBD1 or TRBD2 (6 bases each). CDR1 SNHLY and CDR2 FYNNEI come from the germline V gene. There are 13 residues in the CDR3. The V gene lost 8 bases and the J gene lost 7 bases, with 16 bases spanning the gap. In nucleotides, the CDR3 is TGTGCCAGCGGGGACGGGGGCCAAAATACGCAGTATTTT. It translates to CASGDGGQNTQYF.

A remark on this clonotype: A much larger clone is a single base away; this may be a read error. The genes are TRBV9 and TRBJ2-1, with unresolved D. V was shortened by 3 bases and J by 9 bases, with 22 bases between the two germline ends. CDR3 length equals 16 residues. CDR1 and CDR2 (germline): SGDLS, YYNGEE. CDR3 sequence reads: CASSEGSDTQYVEQFF. CDR3 nucleotides: TGTGCCAGCAGCGAAGGGTCAGATACGCAGTATGTTGAGCAGTTCTTC.

The chain combines TRBV5-4 with TRBJ2-7, with 10 nucleotides matching TRBD2. The CDR3 is 14 residues long. With V trimmed by 4 bases and J by 2 bases, 3 bases remained unmatched. Germline V gives CDR1 SGHNT, CDR2 YYREEE (reference sequence). The CDR3 DNA follows: TGTGCCAGCAGCCTGACTAGCGGGCCCTACGAGCAGTACGTC. This sequence encodes CASSLTSGPYEQYV.

V usage is TRBV7-3 and J usage is TRBJ2-5; TRBD2 aligns across 7 bases. Trimming took 11 bases from V and 4 from J; bases not matched to a gene: 7. The CDR3 contains 12 residues. From germline, CDR1 is SGHTA and CDR2 FQGTGA. In DNA form, the CDR3 reads TGTGCCGTTCTTAGCGGGCCAGAGACCCAGTACTTC. This codes for CAVLSGPETQYF.

The chain combines TRBV7-8 with TRBJ2-3; 8 positions agree with TRBD2. Trimming cost V 8 bases and J 15 bases; bases outside gene matches: 19. CDR1 and CDR2 from the germline V gene are SGHVS and FQNEAQ. CDR3 size: 14 residues. CDR3 residues: CASSSEREPDTYYF. CDR3 nucleotide sequence: TGTGCCAGCTCCAGCGAGCGGGAGCCCGACACATACTATTTT.

About this clonotype itself: One junction end disagrees with the germline gene, perhaps due to a read error. The rearrangement joins TRBV5-1 to TRBJ2-6; 7 bases match TRBD2. The CDR3 has 17 amino acids. The germline V gene has CDR1 SGHRS and CDR2 YFSETQ. CDR3 nucleotide sequence: TGTGCCAGCAGCATCGCGAGCGGGACCTCTGGGGCCAACGTCCTGACTTTC. It is translated as CASSIASGTSGANVLTF.